This T cell receptor beta chain was obtained from a study of T cell repertoires in cytomegalovirus infection. Comments on this clonotype: What it binds is unknown.

General observations from the study: CMV carriers with the relevant HLA were identified by cumulative public TCR beta family frequency.

From the reads, TCRdb called clonotypes with MiXCR, one entry per CDR3 protein. The sample consists of 250,000 or so distinct CDR3 sequences, around 9% of them appearing once. The sequenced sample was PBMCs. The sequence was collected from a human donor in good health (CMV status not recorded). Some clones in this sample may be carry-over from other donors' samples.

This chain's CDR3 is CASRPGQGKGSYEQYF. For the CDR3, the DNA is TGCGCCAGCAGGCCCGGACAGGGAAAGGGCTCCTACGAGCAGTACTTC. This sequence joins TRBV5-1 and TRBJ2-7, with 8 bases that match TRBD1. CDR3 size: 16 residues. The trim removed 5 bases at V and 0 bases at J, leaving 10 bases unmatched. Per germline, CDR1 SGHRS and CDR2 YFSETQ.